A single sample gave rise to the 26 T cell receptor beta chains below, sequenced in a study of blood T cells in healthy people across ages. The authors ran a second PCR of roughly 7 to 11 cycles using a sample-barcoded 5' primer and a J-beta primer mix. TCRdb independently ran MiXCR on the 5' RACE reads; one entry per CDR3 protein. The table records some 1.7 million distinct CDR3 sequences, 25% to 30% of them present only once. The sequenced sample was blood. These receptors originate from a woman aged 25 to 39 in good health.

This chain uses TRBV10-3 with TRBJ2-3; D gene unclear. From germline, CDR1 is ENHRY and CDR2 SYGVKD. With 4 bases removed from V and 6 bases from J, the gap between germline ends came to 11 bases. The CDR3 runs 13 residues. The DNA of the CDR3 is TGTGCCATCAGTGGGCCCGCCGGGGATACGCAGTATTTT. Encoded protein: CAISGPAGDTQYF.

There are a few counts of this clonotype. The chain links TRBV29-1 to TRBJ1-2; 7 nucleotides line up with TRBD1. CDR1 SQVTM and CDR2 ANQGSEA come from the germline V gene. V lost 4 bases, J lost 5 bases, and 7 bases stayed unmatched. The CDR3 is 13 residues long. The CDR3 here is CSVVAPGGYGYTF. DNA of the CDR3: TGCAGCGTTGTTGCTCCAGGGGGATATGGCTACACCTTC.

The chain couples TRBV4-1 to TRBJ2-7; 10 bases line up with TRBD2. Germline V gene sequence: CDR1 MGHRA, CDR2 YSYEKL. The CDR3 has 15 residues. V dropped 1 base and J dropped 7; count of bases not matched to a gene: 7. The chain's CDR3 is CASSQVSGRGNEQYF. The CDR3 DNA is TGCGCCAGCAGCCAAGTAAGCGGGAGGGGGAATGAGCAGTACTTC.

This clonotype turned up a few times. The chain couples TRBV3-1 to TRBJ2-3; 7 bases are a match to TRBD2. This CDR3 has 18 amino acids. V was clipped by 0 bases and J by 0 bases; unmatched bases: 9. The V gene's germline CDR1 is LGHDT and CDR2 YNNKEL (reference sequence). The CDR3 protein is CASSQDQLAVTSTDTQYF. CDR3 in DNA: TGTGCCAGCAGCCAAGATCAGCTAGCGGTTACTAGCACAGATACGCAGTATTTT.

DNA for the CDR3: TGTGCCAGCAGCTCATACACGGACTATGCTGAAGCTTTCTTT. Its translation is CASSSYTDYAEAFF. V usage is TRBV5-6 and J usage is TRBJ1-1; D is uncertain. Trimming stripped 3 bases from V and 6 bases from J, with 15 bases between. This CDR3 region has 14 residues. Germline V CDR1 and CDR2: SGHDT, YYEEEE.

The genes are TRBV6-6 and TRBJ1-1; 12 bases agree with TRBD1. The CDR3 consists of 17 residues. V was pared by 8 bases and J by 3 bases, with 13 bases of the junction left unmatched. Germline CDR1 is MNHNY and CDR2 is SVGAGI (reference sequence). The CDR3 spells CASCPGTGGFRDTEAFF. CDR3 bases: TGTGCCAGCTGTCCCGGGACAGGGGGCTTCCGGGACACTGAAGCTTTCTTT.

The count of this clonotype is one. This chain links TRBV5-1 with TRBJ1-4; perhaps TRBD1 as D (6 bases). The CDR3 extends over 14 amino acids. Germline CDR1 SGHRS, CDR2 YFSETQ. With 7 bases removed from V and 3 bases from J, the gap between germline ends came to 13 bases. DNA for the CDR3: TGCGCCAGCCGTCGGGGGGCGGCTAATGAAAAACTGTTTTTT. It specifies CASRRGAANEKLFF.

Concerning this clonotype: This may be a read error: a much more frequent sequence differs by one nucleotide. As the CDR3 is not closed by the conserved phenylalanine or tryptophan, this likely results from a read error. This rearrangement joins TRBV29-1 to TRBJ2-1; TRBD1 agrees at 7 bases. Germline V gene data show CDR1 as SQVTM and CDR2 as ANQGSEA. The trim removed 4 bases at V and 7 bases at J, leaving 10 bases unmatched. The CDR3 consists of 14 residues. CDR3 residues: CSVAVSRGQNEQFV. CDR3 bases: TGCAGCGTTGCTGTGTCCAGGGGACAGAATGAGCAGTTCGTC.

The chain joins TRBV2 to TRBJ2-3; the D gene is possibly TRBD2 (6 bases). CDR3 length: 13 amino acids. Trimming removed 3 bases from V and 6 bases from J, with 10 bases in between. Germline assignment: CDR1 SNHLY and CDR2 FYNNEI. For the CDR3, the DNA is TGTGCCAGCAGTGAGGAGGGTCCGGATACGCAGTATTTT. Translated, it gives CASSEEGPDTQYF.

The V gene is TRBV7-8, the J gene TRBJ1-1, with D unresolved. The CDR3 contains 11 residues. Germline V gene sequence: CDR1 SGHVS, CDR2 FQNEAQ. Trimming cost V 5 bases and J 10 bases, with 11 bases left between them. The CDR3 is CASSTTSLAFF. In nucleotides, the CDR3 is TGTGCCAGCAGCACCACTAGCCTAGCTTTCTTT.

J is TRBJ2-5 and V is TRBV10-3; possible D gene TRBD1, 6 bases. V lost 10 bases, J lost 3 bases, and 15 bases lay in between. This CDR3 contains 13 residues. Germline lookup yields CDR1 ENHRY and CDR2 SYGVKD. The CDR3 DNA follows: TGTGCCACCGGTCAGGGGAAGGAAGAGACCCAGTACTTC. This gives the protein CATGQGKEETQYF.

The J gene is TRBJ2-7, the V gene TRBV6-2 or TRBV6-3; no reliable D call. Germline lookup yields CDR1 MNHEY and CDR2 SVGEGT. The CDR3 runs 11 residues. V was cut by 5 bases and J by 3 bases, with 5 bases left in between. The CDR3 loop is CASSAVYEQYF. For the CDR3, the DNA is TGTGCCAGCAGTGCCGTCTACGAGCAGTACTTC.

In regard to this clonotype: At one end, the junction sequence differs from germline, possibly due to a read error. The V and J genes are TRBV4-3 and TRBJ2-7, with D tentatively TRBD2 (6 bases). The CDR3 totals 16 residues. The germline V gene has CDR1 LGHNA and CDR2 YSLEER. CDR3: CASSQDRGTVSYEQYF. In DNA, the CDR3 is TGCGCCAGCAGTCAAGATCGCGGGACGGTTTCCTACGAGCAGTACTTC.

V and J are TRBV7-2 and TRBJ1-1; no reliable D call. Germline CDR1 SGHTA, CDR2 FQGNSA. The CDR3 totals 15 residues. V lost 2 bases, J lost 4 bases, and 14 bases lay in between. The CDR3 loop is CASSLRGDVATEAFF. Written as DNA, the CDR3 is TGTGCCAGCAGCTTAAGAGGCGATGTCGCCACTGAAGCTTTCTTT. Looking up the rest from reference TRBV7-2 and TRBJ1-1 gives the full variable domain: GAGVSQSPSNKVTEKGKDVELRCDPISGHTALYWYRQSLGQGLEFLIYFQGNSAPDKSGLPSDRFSAERTGGSVSTLTIQRTQQEDSAVYLCASSLRGDVATEAFFGQGTRLTVV.

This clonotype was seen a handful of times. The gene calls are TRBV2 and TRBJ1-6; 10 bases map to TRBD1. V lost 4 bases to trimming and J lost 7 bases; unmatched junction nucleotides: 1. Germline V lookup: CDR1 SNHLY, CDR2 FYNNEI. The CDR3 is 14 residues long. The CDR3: CASSGQGANSPLHF. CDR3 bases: TGTGCCAGCAGTGGACAGGGGGCGAATTCACCCCTCCACTTT.

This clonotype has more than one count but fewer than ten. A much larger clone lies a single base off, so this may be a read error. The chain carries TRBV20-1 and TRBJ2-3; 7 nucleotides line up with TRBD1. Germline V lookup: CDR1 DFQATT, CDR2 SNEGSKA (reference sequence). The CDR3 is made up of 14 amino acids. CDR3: CSAKPTGSTDTRYF. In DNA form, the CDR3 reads TGCAGTGCAAAACCGACAGGGAGCACAGATACGCGGTATTTT.

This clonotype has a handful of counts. CDR3 bases: TGCGCCAGCAGCTGGGAGGGACAGCTGAACACTGAAGCTTTCTTT. It specifies CASSWEGQLNTEAFF. This chain joins TRBV5-1 and TRBJ1-1; the match to TRBD1 covers 7 bases. The CDR3 length is 15 residues. Germline lookup yields CDR1 SGHRS and CDR2 YFSETQ. The V and J ends lost 3 bases and 0 bases, in that order; junction bases with no gene match: 5. The full variable domain, completed using reference TRBV5-1 and TRBJ1-1, is KAGVTQTPRYLIKTRGQQVTLSCSPISGHRSVSWYQQTPGQGLQFLFEYFSETQRNKGNFPGRFSGRQFSNSRSEMNVSTLELGDSALYLCASSWEGQLNTEAFFGQGTRLTVV.

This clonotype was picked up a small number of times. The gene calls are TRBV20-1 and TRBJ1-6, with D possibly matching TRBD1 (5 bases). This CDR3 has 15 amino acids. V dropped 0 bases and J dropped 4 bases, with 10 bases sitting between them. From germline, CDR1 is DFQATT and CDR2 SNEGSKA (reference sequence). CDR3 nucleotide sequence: TGCAGTGCTAGAGACCCGGGACGGTATAATTCACCCCTCCACTTT. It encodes CSARDPGRYNSPLHF.

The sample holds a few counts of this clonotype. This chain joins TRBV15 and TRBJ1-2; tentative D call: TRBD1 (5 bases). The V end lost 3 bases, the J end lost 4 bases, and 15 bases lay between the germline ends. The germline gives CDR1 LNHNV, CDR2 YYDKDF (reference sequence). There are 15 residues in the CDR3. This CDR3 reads CATSSYRGGGYGYTF. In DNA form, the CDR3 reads TGTGCCACCAGCAGTTATCGTGGCGGGGGCTATGGCTACACCTTC.

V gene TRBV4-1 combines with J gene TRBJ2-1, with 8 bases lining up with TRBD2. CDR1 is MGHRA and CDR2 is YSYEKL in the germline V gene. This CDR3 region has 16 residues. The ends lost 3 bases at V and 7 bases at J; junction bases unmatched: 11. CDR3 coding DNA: TGCGCCAGCAGCCATGTAGGGCGGGGGGTTAAGAATGAGCAGTTCTTC. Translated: CASSHVGRGVKNEQFF.

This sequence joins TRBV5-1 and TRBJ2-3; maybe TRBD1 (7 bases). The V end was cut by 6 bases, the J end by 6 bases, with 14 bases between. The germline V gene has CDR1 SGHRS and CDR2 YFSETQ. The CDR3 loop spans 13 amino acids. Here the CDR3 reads CASTQGGQDTQYF. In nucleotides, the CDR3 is TGCGCCAGCACCCAGGGGGGCCAGGATACGCAGTATTTT.

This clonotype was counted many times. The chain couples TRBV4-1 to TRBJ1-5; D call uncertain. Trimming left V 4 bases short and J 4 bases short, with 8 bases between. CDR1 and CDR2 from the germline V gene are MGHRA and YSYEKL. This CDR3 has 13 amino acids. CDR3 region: CASSRRDNQPQHF. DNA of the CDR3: TGCGCCAGCAGCCGCCGAGATAATCAGCCCCAGCATTTT.

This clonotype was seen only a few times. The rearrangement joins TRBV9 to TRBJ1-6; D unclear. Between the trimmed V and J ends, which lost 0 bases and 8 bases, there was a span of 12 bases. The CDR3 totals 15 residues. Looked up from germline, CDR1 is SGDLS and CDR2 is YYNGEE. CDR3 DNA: TGTGCCAGCAGCGTAGGGCCGCCTAATTATTCACCCCTCCACTTT. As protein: CASSVGPPNYSPLHF.

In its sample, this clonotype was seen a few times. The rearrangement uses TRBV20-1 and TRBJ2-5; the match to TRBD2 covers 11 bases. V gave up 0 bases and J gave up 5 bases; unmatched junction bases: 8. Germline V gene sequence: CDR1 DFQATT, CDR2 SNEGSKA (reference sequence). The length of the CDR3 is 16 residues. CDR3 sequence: CSARDLAGGSWETQYF. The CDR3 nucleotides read TGCAGTGCTAGAGATCTAGCGGGAGGTTCATGGGAGACCCAGTACTTC.

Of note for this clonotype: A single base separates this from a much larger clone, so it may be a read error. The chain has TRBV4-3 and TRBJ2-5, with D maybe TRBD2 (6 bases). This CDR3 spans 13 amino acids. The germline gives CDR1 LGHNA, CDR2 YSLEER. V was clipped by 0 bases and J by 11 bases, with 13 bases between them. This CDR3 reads CASSQDRGTPQYF. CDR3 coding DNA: TGCGCCAGCAGCCAAGATCGGGGGACTCCTCAGTACTTC.

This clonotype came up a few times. The CDR3 nucleotides read TGTGCCAGCAGTTCGGGGGGCCTCGACACTGAAGCTTTCTTT. Protein product: CASSSGGLDTEAFF. The V call is TRBV12-3 or TRBV12-4, the J call TRBJ1-1; D might be TRBD1 (6 bases). The CDR3 contains 14 residues. Deletions cut 4 bases from V and 3 bases from J, with 12 bases between.